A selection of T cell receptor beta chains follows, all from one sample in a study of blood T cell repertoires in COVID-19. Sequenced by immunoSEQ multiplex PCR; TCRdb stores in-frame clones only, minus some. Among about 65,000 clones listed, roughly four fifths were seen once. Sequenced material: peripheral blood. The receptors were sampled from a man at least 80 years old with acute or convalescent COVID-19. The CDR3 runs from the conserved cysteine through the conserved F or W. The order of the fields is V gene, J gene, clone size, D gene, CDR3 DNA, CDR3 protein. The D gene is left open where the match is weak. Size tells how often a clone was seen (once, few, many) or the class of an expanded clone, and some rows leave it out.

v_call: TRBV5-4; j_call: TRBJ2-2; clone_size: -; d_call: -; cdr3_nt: TGTGCCAGCAGCTCCGCGAACACCGGGGAGCTGTTTTTT; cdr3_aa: CASSSANTGELFF
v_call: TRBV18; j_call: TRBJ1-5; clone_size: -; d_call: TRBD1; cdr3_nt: TGTGCCAGCTCACCAACAGGGGGGAACCGCAATCAGCCCCAGCATTTT; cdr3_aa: CASSPTGGNRNQPQHF
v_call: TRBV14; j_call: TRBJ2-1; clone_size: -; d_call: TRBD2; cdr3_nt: TGTGCCAGCAGCCAAGGGACTAGCGGGGTCAATGAGCAGTTCTTC; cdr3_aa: CASSQGTSGVNEQFF
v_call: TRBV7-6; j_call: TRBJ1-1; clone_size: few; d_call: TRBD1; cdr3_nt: TGTGCCAGCAGCCCAACGGCCGGGACAGCGAACACTGAAGCTTTCTTT; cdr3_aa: CASSPTAGTANTEAFF
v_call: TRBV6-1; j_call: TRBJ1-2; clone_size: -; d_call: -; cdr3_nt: TGTGCCAGCAGTGAAGCTTTCGAGGCCCCGGGTGGCTACACCTTC; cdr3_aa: CASSEAFEAPGGYTF
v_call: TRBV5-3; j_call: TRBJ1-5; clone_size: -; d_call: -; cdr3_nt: TGTGCCAGAAGCGCGGAGTGGGGGCCTGCTTATTATAGCAATCAGCCCCAGCATTTT; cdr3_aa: CARSAEWGPAYYSNQPQHF
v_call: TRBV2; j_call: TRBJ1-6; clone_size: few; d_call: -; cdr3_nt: TGTGCCAGCAGTCAGCTTCCTAGCGCTAATTCACCCCTCCACTTT; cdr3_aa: CASSQLPSANSPLHF
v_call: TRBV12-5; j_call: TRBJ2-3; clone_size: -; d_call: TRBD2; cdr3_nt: TGTGCTAGTAGCCAGGCGGGGGGGCAAGATACGCAGTATTTT; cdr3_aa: CASSQAGGQDTQYF
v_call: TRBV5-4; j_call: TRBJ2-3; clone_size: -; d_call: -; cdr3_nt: TGTGCCAGCAGTAGTGGGACACCTAGCACAGATACGCAGTATTTT; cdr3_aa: CASSSGTPSTDTQYF
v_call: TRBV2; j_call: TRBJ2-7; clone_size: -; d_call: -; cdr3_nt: TGTGCCAGCAGGGCCGAGGGACACGGGCCTTTGAGGCAGTACTTC; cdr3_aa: CASRAEGHGPLRQYF
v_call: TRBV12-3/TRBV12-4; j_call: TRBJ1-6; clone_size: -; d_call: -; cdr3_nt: TGTGCCAGCAGTTCCCTCCAGGATTCACCCCTCCACTTT; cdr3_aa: CASSSLQDSPLHF
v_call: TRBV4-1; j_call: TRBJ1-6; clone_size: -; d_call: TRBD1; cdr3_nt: TGCGCCAGCAGCCAAGATACCGGGACAGGAAATTCACCCCTCCACTTT; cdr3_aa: CASSQDTGTGNSPLHF
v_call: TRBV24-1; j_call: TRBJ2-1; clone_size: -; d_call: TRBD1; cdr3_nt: TGTGCCACCAGTGAAGGAGGAACAGGGGGGAATGAGCAGTTCTTC; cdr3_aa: CATSEGGTGGNEQFF
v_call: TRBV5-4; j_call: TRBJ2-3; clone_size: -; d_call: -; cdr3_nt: TGTGCCAGCACCCCTGGCGGCAGAAGCACAGATACGCAGTATTTT; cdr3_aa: CASTPGGRSTDTQYF
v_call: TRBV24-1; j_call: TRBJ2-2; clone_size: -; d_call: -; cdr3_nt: TGTGCCACCAGTGATCCGCGGGTGGGCACCGGGGAGCTGTTTTTT; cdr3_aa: CATSDPRVGTGELFF